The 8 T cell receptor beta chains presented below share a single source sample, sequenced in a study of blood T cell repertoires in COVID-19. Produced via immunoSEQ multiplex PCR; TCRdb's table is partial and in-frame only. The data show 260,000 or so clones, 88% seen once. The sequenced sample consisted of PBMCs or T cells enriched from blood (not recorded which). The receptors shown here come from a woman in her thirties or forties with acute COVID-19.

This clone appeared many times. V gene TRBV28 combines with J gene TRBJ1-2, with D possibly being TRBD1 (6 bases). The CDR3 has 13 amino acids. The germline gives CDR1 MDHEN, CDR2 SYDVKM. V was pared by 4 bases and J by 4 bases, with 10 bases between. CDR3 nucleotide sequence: TGTGCCAGCAGTTCCCGGGACATCTATGGCTACACCTTC. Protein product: CASSSRDIYGYTF.

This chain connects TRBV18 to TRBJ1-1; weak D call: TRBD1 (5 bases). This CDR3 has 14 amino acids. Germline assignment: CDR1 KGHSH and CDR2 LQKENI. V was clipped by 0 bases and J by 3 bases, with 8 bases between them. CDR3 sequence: CASSPPGRDTEAFF. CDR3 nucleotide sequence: TGTGCCAGCTCACCACCGGGCAGGGACACTGAAGCTTTCTTT.

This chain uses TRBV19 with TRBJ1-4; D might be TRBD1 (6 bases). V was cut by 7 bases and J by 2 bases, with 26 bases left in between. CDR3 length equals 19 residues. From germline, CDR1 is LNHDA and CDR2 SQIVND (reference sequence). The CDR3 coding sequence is TGTGCCAGTATCGGGCTTGAGGTCGGGACACATTTGACTAATGAAAAACTGTTTTTT. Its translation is CASIGLEVGTHLTNEKLFF.

CDR3 nucleotide sequence: TGTGCCGGTGACAGGGGTGACGGAAACACCATATATTTT. Translation gives CAGDRGDGNTIYF. The genes are TRBV30 and TRBJ1-3, with TRBD1 identical over 8 bases. CDR1 and CDR2 from the germline V gene are GTSNPN and SVGIG (reference sequence). V lost 8 bases to trimming and J lost 4 bases; unmatched junction nucleotides: 7. The CDR3 has 13 residues. The full variable domain, in which reference TRBV30 and TRBJ1-3 provide the parts outside the CDR3, is SQTIHQWPATLVQPVGSPLSLECTVEGTSNPNLYWYRQAAGRGLQLLFYSVGIGQISSEVPQNLSASRPQDRQFILSSKKLLLSDSGFYLCAGDRGDGNTIYFGEGSWLTVV.

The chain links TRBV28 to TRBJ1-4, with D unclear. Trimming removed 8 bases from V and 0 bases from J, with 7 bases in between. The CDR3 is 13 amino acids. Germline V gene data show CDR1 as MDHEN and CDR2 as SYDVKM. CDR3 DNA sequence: TGTGCCAGCTTACGGGCAACTAATGAAAAACTGTTTTTT. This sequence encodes CASLRATNEKLFF.

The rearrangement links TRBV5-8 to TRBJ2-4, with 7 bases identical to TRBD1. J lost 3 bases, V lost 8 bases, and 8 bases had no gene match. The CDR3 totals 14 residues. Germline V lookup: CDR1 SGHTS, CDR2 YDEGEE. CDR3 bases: TGTGCCAGTACACCTAGGGACAGCAAAAACATTCAGTACTTC. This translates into CASTPRDSKNIQYF.

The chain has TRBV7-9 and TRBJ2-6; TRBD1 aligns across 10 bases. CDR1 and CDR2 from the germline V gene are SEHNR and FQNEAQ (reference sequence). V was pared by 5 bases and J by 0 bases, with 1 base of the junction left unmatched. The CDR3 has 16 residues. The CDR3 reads CASSRTGGSGANVLTF. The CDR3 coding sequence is TGTGCCAGCAGCCGGACAGGGGGCTCTGGGGCCAACGTCCTGACTTTC.

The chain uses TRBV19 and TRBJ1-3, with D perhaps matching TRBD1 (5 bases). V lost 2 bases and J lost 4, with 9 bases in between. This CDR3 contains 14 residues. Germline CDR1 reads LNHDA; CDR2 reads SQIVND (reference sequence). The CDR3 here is CASSISHRGNTIYF. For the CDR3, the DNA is TGTGCCAGTAGTATATCCCACAGGGGAAACACCATATATTTT.